The T cell receptor beta chain under discussion was sequenced for a study of tissue T cells after allogeneic stem cell transplantation. TCRbeta CDR3 was sequenced at survey depth with template counts. The method was immunoSEQ multiplex PCR; TCRdb's version includes in-frame clones alone and lacks a portion of them. Found here are about 22,000 clones, roughly two thirds of them singletons; the top ten hold about 0.38%. Broader study findings: Motif-based clustering found tissue-specific repertoire signatures shared across patients, though few clones were shared.

As to this clone: The antigen remains undetermined. Any gene name here is a mouse gene name.

The TCR was taken from a female BALB/c mouse in good health. Strain haplotype at MHC: H2-d. Material: blood.

The DNA read from the CDR3 is TGTGCCAGCAGTCCTACTGGGGGAATCTATGCTGAGCAGTTC. Translated, it gives CASSPTGGIYAEQF. From start to end, the CDR3 is CASSPTGGIYAEQFF. The gene calls are TRBV13-3 and TRBJ2-1; 8 bases align to TRBD2. The read is 1 residue too short to cover the CDR3 end, so that end is filled in from the germline J gene. CDR3 length: 15 amino acids. Germline CDR1 and CDR2: NNHDY and SYVADS. V was pared by 4 bases and J by 3 bases, with 6 bases of the junction left unmatched.